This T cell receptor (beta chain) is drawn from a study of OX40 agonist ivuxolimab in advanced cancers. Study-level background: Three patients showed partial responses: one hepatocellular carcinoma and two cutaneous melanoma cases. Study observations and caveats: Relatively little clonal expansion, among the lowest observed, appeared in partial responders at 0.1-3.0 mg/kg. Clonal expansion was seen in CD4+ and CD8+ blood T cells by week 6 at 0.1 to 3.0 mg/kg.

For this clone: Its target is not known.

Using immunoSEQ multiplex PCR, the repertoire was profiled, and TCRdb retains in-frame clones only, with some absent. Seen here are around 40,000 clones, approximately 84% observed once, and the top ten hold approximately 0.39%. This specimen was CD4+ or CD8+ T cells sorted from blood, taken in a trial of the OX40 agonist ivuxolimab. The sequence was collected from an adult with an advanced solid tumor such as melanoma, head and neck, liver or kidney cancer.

The CDR3 region is CASSFWGQTNTEAFF. Written as DNA, the CDR3 is TGTGCCAGCAGTTTTTGGGGACAGACGAACACTGAAGCTTTCTTT. V usage is TRBV27 and J usage is TRBJ1-1; 7 bases are a match to TRBD1. Germline V gene data show CDR1 as MNHEY and CDR2 as SMNVEV (reference sequence). The CDR3 consists of 15 residues. The V segment lost 3 bases and the J segment 1 base; nucleotides outside the gene matches: 5.